The following is a T cell receptor beta chain sequence with its context. Profiled with immunoSEQ multiplex PCR; TCRdb holds only in-frame clones, not every one. The sample yields about 350,000 clones, under 95% seen once. This sample stems from a study of blood T cell repertoires in COVID-19. Study-level information: T cells, B-cell-depleted T cells, or PBMCs provided the cDNA or gDNA that served as material.

The germline V gene encodes CDR1 LNHNV and CDR2 YYDKDF (reference sequence). The junction had 2 bases not matched to a gene; V was cut back by 0 bases and J by 7 bases. The CDR3 totals 15 residues. The rearrangement uses TRBV15 and TRBJ2-1, with TRBD1 identical over 11 bases. This TCR was recovered from a woman between 18 and 29 years old who had recovered from COVID-19. Specimen: peripheral blood. DNA for the CDR3: TGTGCCACCAGCAGAGAGGGACAGGGGGGTAATGAGCAGTTCTTC. Protein: CATSREGQGGNEQFF.